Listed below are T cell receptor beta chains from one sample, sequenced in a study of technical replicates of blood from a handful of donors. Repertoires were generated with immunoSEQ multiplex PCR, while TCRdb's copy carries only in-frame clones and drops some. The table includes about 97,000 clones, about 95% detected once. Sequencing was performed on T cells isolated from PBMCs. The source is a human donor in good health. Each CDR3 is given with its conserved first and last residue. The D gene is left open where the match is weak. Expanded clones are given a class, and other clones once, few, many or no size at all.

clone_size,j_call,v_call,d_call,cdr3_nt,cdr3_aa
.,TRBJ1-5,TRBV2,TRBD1,TGTGCCAGCAGTGAAGGGGACAGGGGCCGCCGACAGCCCCAGCATTTT,CASSEGDRGRRQPQHF
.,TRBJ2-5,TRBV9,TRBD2,TGTGCCAGCACCCTACTAGCGGGAGGGCCCGGTGAGACCCAGTACTTC,CASTLLAGGPGETQYF
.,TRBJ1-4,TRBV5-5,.,TGTGCCAGCAGCTTGCTACCTAATGAAAAACTGTTTTTT,CASSLLPNEKLFF
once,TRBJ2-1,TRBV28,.,TGTGCCAGCAGTTCTCTAATACTAGCTAAATTCCTCGTTCGGTTCTTC,CASSSLILAKFLVRFF
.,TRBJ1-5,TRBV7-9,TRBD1,TGTGCCAGCAGCTTGACAGGGGGCCCTTGGAATCAGCCCCAGCATTTT,CASSLTGGPWNQPQHF
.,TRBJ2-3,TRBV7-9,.,TGTGCCAGCAGCTTATATCAGACAGGCACAGATACGCAGTATTTT,CASSLYQTGTDTQYF
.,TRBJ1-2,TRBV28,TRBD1,TGTGCCAGCAGCATCCCCACAGGGGGATATGGCTACACCTTC,CASSIPTGGYGYTF
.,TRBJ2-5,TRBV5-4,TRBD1,TGTGCCAGCAGCTGGGACAGGGAAGAGACCCAGTACTTC,CASSWDREETQYF
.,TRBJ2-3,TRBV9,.,TGTGCCAGCAGCGTTCGAGTTACAGATACGCAGTATTTT,CASSVRVTDTQYF
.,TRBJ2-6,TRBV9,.,TGTGCCAGCAGCGCGACCAGGGACTCTGGGGCCAACGTCCTGACTTTC,CASSATRDSGANVLTF
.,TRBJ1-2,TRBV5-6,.,TGTGCCAGCAGCTTAGAAGGGGCTTTCTATGGCTACACCTTC,CASSLEGAFYGYTF